This T cell receptor (beta chain) was identified in a study of T cells expressing NK-cell markers. Findings of the study overall: Dominant NKG2C+ clonotype frequencies of roughly 1.0-7.0% of CD8+ T cells were measured in over five donors.

As for this clonotype: Its antigen is undetermined.

Each CDR3 protein gets one entry in TCRdb, which reprocessed the 5' RACE reads and gives no DNA. This sample's table has about 260,000 distinct CDR3 sequences. The source material was blood T cells: a sorted CD56 or NKG2C T cell subset, CD4+ or CD8+ T cells, or bulk PBMC T cells (not recorded which). The source of this sequence is a man aged 18 to 29 in good health.

The CDR3 region is CASSLGRDRGFTGELFF. The chain employs TRBV27 and TRBJ2-2; TCRdb selects TRBD1, and the lack of DNA leaves this call unchecked. There are 17 residues in the CDR3. CDR1 is MNHEY and CDR2 is SMNVEV in the germline V gene (reference sequence).